This passage covers 18 T cell receptor beta chains from one sample sequenced in a study of T cells in Graves' hyperthyroidism and ophthalmopathy. Template material for amplifying TCR beta CDR3 regions consisted of RNA transcripts. TCR CDR3 underwent first-round RT-PCR with the HTBI primer set. TCRdb used MiXCR to reprocess the multiplex PCR reads, holding one entry per CDR3 protein. Of hundreds of thousands of distinct CDR3 sequences in the sample, roughly 22% were seen once. Sequenced material: blood. These receptors were obtained from a man aged 30 to 45 with Graves' ophthalmopathy.

This clonotype was observed at least ten times. V is TRBV6-1 and J is TRBJ1-1; TRBD1 agrees at 9 bases. From germline, CDR1 is MNHNS and CDR2 SASEGT. V lost 6 bases to trimming and J lost 5 bases; unmatched junction nucleotides: 13. The CDR3 spans 16 residues. Here the CDR3 DNA reads TGTGCCAGCAGCCGCGACATCGGGACAGGGAGTACTGAAGCTTTCTTT. As protein: CASSRDIGTGSTEAFF.

V usage is TRBV6-1 and J usage is TRBJ1-5; 7 bases are shared with TRBD1. V lost 6 bases to trimming and J lost 2 bases; unmatched junction nucleotides: 10. This CDR3 is 16 amino acids long. CDR1 and CDR2 (germline): MNHNS, SASEGT. The CDR3, as DNA: TGTGCCAGCAGACCCTCTCCAGGGGGTGGCAATCAGCCCCAGCATTTT. Translation gives CASRPSPGGGNQPQHF.

CDR3 amino acids: CASSSKAFF. The CDR3 nucleotides read TGTGCCAGCAGTTCTAAAGCTTTCTTT. The chain couples TRBV27 to TRBJ1-1; D is unresolved. V was shortened by 4 bases and J by 9 bases, with 3 bases between the two germline ends. CDR3 length: 9 amino acids. Germline V gene sequence: CDR1 MNHEY, CDR2 SMNVEV (reference sequence).

This clonotype has more than one count but fewer than ten. This chain joins TRBV12-3 or TRBV12-4 and TRBJ2-3; 10 positions agree with TRBD2. The ends lost 1 base at V and 0 bases at J; junction bases unmatched: 4. This CDR3 is 17 amino acids long. CDR3 in amino acids: CASSLGTSGTSTDTQYF. The CDR3 DNA reads TGTGCCAGCAGTTTAGGGACTAGCGGTACTAGCACAGATACGCAGTATTTT.

This clonotype was recorded at least ten times. The rearrangement uses TRBV2 and TRBJ2-5; D is tentatively TRBD1 or TRBD2 (6 bases each). Germline V gene lookup returns CDR1 SNHLY and CDR2 FYNNEI. This CDR3 has 13 residues. Trimming took off 4 bases at V and 4 bases at J, with 10 bases between the two ends. As DNA, the CDR3 is TGTGCCAGCAGTGTGAGGGGGGCAGAGACCCAGTACTTC. Its translation is CASSVRGAETQYF.

The gene calls are TRBV6-1 and TRBJ2-1; tentatively, D is TRBD1 (5 bases). CDR1 and CDR2 (germline): MNHNS, SASEGT. The CDR3 runs 13 residues. The V end lost 6 bases, the J end lost 5 bases, and 11 bases lay between the germline ends. CDR3 nucleotide sequence: TGTGCCAGCAGCCGTACCAGGGACAATGAGCAGTTCTTC. Residues: CASSRTRDNEQFF.

This clonotype occurred many times. The rearrangement joins TRBV11-2 to TRBJ2-3; no definite D call. V lost 2 bases and J 4 bases, leaving 13 bases between the germline ends. Per the germline V gene, CDR1 is SGHAT and CDR2 is FQNNGV. This CDR3 region has 15 residues. The DNA for the CDR3 is TGTGCCAGCAGCTTAACGCGTATCGGCTCAGATACGCAGTATTTT. This codes for CASSLTRIGSDTQYF.

This clonotype was recorded at least ten times. The chain links TRBV11-2 to TRBJ1-2, with D maybe TRBD1 (6 bases). V lost 7 bases and J 4 bases, leaving 22 bases between the germline ends. Germline values: CDR1 SGHAT, CDR2 FQNNGV. The CDR3 loop spans 16 amino acids. CDR3 coding DNA: TGTGCCAGCACCCCAGCCTGGGGGCGCCGTGGCTATGGCTACACCTTC. It encodes CASTPAWGRRGYGYTF.

This clonotype was observed many times. V is TRBV11-3 and J is TRBJ2-2; the D is unclear. Germline loops: CDR1 SGHNT, CDR2 YENEEA. The CDR3 has 15 amino acids. The V end was cut by 2 bases, the J end by 0 bases, with 7 bases between. The CDR3 nucleotides read TGTGCCAGCAGCTTAAAACCTTCGAACACCGGGGAGCTGTTTTTT. Protein: CASSLKPSNTGELFF.

This clonotype was counted at least ten times. The rearrangement uses TRBV3-1 and TRBJ1-2; D unresolved. This CDR3 spans 16 amino acids. Trimming cost V 1 base and J 1 base, with 13 bases left between them. CDR1 is LGHDT, CDR2 YNNKEL, per germline (reference sequence). CDR3 sequence reads: CASSQGQYRSNYGYTF. The DNA of the CDR3 is TGTGCCAGCAGCCAAGGGCAATACAGAAGTAACTATGGCTACACCTTC.

The V and J genes are TRBV9 and TRBJ1-4; a possible D gene is TRBD1 (5 bases). V was trimmed by 3 bases and J by 8 bases, leaving 14 bases between them. The germline CDR1 and CDR2 sequences are SGDLS and YYNGEE. The CDR3 loop spans 14 amino acids. CDR3 nucleotides: TGTGCCAGCAGCGGCGGGGATCAGGGCGAAAAACTGTTTTTT. Protein product: CASSGGDQGEKLFF.

This clonotype came up many times. The chain recombines TRBV20-1 with TRBJ1-1, with 9 nucleotides matching TRBD1. This CDR3 is built from 14 residues. J lost 6 bases, V lost 4 bases, and 9 bases had no gene match. Germline V gene lookup returns CDR1 DFQATT and CDR2 SNEGSKA (reference sequence). DNA for the CDR3: TGCAGTGCTAAACCACAGGGGGCGAGGTCTGAAGCTTTCTTT. This translates into CSAKPQGARSEAFF.

This clonotype was observed a handful of times. The CDR3 protein is CSAVPWANYGYTF. The CDR3 coding sequence is TGCAGTGCTGTTCCTTGGGCTAACTATGGCTACACCTTC. The rearrangement uses TRBV20-1 and TRBJ1-2; D ambiguous. The CDR3 spans 13 residues. V shed 5 bases and J shed 0 bases, with 10 bases lying between them. Looked up from germline, CDR1 is DFQATT and CDR2 is SNEGSKA (reference sequence).

This clonotype was counted between two and nine times. V and J are TRBV2 and TRBJ2-2; D remains unclear. The length of the CDR3 is 11 residues. Germline V gene lookup returns CDR1 SNHLY and CDR2 FYNNEI. V was cut by 3 bases and J by 6 bases, with 2 bases left in between. This CDR3 is CASSDSGELFF. As DNA, the CDR3 is TGTGCCAGCAGTGATTCCGGGGAGCTGTTTTTT.

This chain connects TRBV11-3 to TRBJ1-4; 7 positions agree with TRBD1. With V trimmed by 7 bases and J by 11 bases, 16 bases remained unmatched. Germline assignment: CDR1 SGHNT and CDR2 YENEEA. The CDR3 is 15 residues long. CDR3: CASTRGGSLSDKLFF. The DNA for the CDR3 is TGTGCCAGCACCCGAGGGGGCAGCCTGAGCGATAAACTGTTTTTT.

The chain carries TRBV29-1 and TRBJ1-1; D is possibly TRBD1 (6 bases). The CDR3 has 15 residues. The V end lost 8 bases, the J end lost 0 bases, and 19 bases lay between the germline ends. The V gene's germline CDR1 is SQVTM and CDR2 ANQGSEA. The CDR3 sequence is CSTQGGGPLNTEAFF. The DNA for the CDR3 is TGCAGCACCCAAGGCGGGGGGCCCTTGAACACTGAAGCTTTCTTT.

This clonotype appeared many times. The junction departs from germline at one end; a sequencing error may be responsible. The rearrangement links TRBV7-7 to TRBJ1-1, with 7 bases fitting TRBD1. Germline values: CDR1 SSHAT, CDR2 FNYEAQ (reference sequence). The CDR3 has 15 residues. CDR3 in amino acids: CASSLGGAGDTEAFF. The CDR3 region has the DNA TGTGCTAGCAGCTTAGGGGGCGCAGGAGACACTGAAGCTTTCTTT.

This clonotype was counted ten times or more. The rearrangement links TRBV6-1 to TRBJ2-7; 16 bases map to TRBD2. The CDR3 sequence is 15 residues long. Losses at the gene ends were 5 bases for V and 5 bases for J; bases not matched to a gene: 3. Germline CDR1 is MNHNS and CDR2 is SASEGT. The CDR3: CASSWGTSGRDEQYF. For the CDR3, the DNA is TGTGCCAGCAGTTGGGGGACTAGCGGGAGGGACGAGCAGTACTTC.